This T cell receptor beta chain was profiled in a study of Ad26.COV2.S vaccination and SARS-CoV-2 variants. Turning to the study itself: Ad26.COV2.S was injected intramuscularly once or twice, 56 days apart.

Treatment in this sample: about 20 received Ad26.COV2.S at low or high dose, single or two shots; five or six received placebo; per-sample allocation not given. It was on day 63 after the first vaccine or placebo injection that samples were taken. This person who donated was an adult of 18-55 years in Boston. Assay: immunoSEQ multiplex PCR; the TCRdb copy retains only in-frame clones and omits some. The sample lists more than 300,000 clones, 70% to 90% occurring once. The germline V gene has CDR1 GTSNPN and CDR2 SVGIG (reference sequence). The germline V and J ends were trimmed by 0 bases and 4 bases, with 12 bases remaining between them. This CDR3 has 14 amino acids.

The chain carries TRBV30 and TRBJ1-2, with a possible D match to TRBD1 (5 bases). The material sequenced was peripheral blood, taken in a trial of Ad26.COV2.S vaccine versus placebo. The clonotype was recovered from a person between 18 and 65 years old who received the Ad26.COV2.S COVID-19 vaccine or a placebo. The CDR3 DNA reads as TGTGCCTGGAGTGTTCAGGGCCTTCTCTATGGCTACACCTTC. Amino acids: CAWSVQGLLYGYTF.